The 5 T cell receptor beta chains presented below share a single source sample, sequenced in a study of brain metastases from non-small cell lung cancer. Profiled with immunoSEQ multiplex PCR; TCRdb holds only in-frame clones, not every one. The sample gives 4,500 or so clones, just under 85% of which show up once; roughly 7.3% is in the top ten. The sample was primary lung tumor tissue. The receptors here all came from a donor aged 40 or older with non-small cell lung cancer.

The chain has TRBV28 and TRBJ1-2; D is possibly TRBD1 (6 bases). The V gene lost 7 bases and the J gene lost 3 bases, with 9 bases spanning the gap. CDR1 and CDR2 (germline): MDHEN, SYDVKM. The CDR3 is made up of 12 amino acids. CDR3 in amino acids: CASKTGDYGYTF. CDR3 coding DNA: TGTGCCAGCAAGACAGGAGACTATGGCTACACCTTC.

V is TRBV28 and J is TRBJ1-2; D is unclear. There are 14 residues in the CDR3. CDR1 is MDHEN, CDR2 SYDVKM, per germline. V was clipped by 3 bases and J by 4 bases, with 12 bases between them. The CDR3 protein is CASSLFGGSYGYTF. CDR3 coding DNA: TGTGCCAGCAGTTTGTTTGGAGGGAGCTATGGCTACACCTTC.

The gene calls are TRBV6-1 and TRBJ1-2; D gene ambiguous. The CDR3 spans 16 residues. V lost 4 bases and J 4 bases, leaving 19 bases between the germline ends. In germline, CDR1 is MNHNS, CDR2 SASEGT. CDR3 nucleotides: TGTGCCAGCAGTGGAAGAGCCCCTGAAGGGTTCTATGGCTACACCTTC. This sequence encodes CASSGRAPEGFYGYTF.

The chain couples TRBV6-2 or TRBV6-3 to TRBJ1-1, with D unclear. V was clipped by 6 bases and J by 8 bases, with 16 bases between them. The CDR3 runs 13 residues. Germline V gene sequence: CDR1 MNHEY, CDR2 SVGEGT. The chain's CDR3 is CASSKRGRGEAFF. CDR3 DNA: TGTGCCAGCAGCAAACGGGGTCGGGGAGAAGCTTTCTTT.

The chain uses TRBV19 and TRBJ1-2; D uncertain. Trimming removed 6 bases from V and 1 base from J, with 18 bases in between. Per the germline V gene, CDR1 is LNHDA and CDR2 is SQIVND (reference sequence). The CDR3 runs to 16 residues. The CDR3, as DNA: TGTGCCAGTAGAGCCCAACTCGGTGCGCTTAACTATGGCTACACCTTC. It is translated as CASRAQLGALNYGYTF.